A single sample is the source of the 5 T cell receptor beta chains below, sequenced in a study of long-term antiretroviral therapy in people with HIV. Running of the v3.0 immunoSEQ assay took place at survey level. TCRdb's table, derived via immunoSEQ multiplex PCR, lists solely in-frame clones and lacks some. The table lists some 48,000 clones, around 80% of them singletons. Material: unsorted PBMCs, obtained 0.8 years after starting antiretroviral therapy. Every receptor here comes from a woman in her late teens or twenties with HIV.

The chain uses TRBV5-4 and TRBJ1-2; D is unresolved. This CDR3 comprises 13 residues. Germline-derived CDR1 and CDR2 are SGHNT and YYREEE (reference sequence). V lost 1 base, J lost 4 bases, and 8 bases lay in between. As DNA, the CDR3 is TGTGCCAGCAGCTTGAGCACGGGCTATGGCTACACCTTC. It is translated as CASSLSTGYGYTF.

The chain combines TRBV19 with TRBJ2-5; D may match TRBD1 or TRBD2 (5 bases each). The ends were cut back, 5 bases at V and 4 bases at J, with 20 bases in the middle. There are 16 residues in the CDR3. Germline V gives CDR1 LNHDA, CDR2 SQIVND (reference sequence). CDR3 DNA: TGTGCCAGTAGTGTAAGTAGGGGAGCCGAGGGAGAGACCCAGTACTTC. This codes for CASSVSRGAEGETQYF.

The DNA of the CDR3 is TGTGCCAGCAGGATGGTACAGGGCGATCAGCCCCAGCATTTT. Protein sequence: CASRMVQGDQPQHF. V usage is TRBV27 and J usage is TRBJ1-5, with a weak D call TRBD1 (6 bases). Trimming pared 6 bases from V and 5 bases from J, leaving 14 bases between. The V gene's germline CDR1 is MNHEY and CDR2 SMNVEV (reference sequence). This CDR3 spans 14 amino acids.

The chain is built from TRBV7-9 and TRBJ2-7, with 11 nucleotides matching TRBD2. V lost 5 bases to trimming and J lost 4 bases; unmatched junction nucleotides: 10. This CDR3 is 16 amino acids long. From germline, CDR1 is SEHNR and CDR2 FQNEAQ (reference sequence). The CDR3 is CASSRDSGRETYEQYF. In nucleotides, the CDR3 is TGTGCCAGCAGCCGAGATAGCGGGAGGGAGACGTACGAGCAGTACTTC.

The chain recombines TRBV9 with TRBJ1-3; D gene ambiguous. The CDR3 contains 16 residues. Trimming removed 0 bases from V and 0 bases from J, with 10 bases in between. Per the germline V gene, CDR1 is SGDLS and CDR2 is YYNGEE. In nucleotides, the CDR3 is TGTGCCAGCAGCGTAGACGAGGCCTACTCTGGAAACACCATATATTTT. Its translation is CASSVDEAYSGNTIYF.